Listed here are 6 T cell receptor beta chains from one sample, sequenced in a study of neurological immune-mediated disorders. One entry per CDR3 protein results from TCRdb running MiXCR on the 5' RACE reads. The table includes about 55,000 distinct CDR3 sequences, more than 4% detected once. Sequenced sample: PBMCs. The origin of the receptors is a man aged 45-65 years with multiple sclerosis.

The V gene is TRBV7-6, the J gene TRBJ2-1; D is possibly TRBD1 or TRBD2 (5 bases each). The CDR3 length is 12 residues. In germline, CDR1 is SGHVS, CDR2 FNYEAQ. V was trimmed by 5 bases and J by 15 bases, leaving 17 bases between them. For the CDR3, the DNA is TGTGCCAGCAGCGCCCGGGACCCCAGGTGGTTCTTC. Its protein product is CASSARDPRWFF.

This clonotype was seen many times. The DNA of the CDR3 is TGTGCCAGCAAGGACTACGAGCAGTACTTC. Protein product: CASKDYEQYF. The V call is TRBV28, the J call TRBJ2-7, with D unclear. This CDR3 has 10 residues. From germline, CDR1 is MDHEN and CDR2 SYDVKM. V lost 7 bases and J lost 3, with 4 bases in between. Combining the CDR3 with reference TRBV28 and TRBJ2-7 gives the whole variable domain DVKVTQSSRYLVKRTGEKVFLECVQDMDHENMFWYRQDPGLGLRLIYFSYDVKMKEKGDIPEGYSVSREKKERFSLILESASTNQTSMYLCASKDYEQYFGPGTRLTVT.

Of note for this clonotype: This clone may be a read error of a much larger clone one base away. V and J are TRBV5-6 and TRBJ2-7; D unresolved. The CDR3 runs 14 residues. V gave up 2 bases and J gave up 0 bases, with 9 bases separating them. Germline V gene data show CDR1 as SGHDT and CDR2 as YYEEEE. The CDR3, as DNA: TGTGCCAGCAGCTTACTTCCGGTCTCCTACGAGCAGTACTTC. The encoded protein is CASSLLPVSYEQYF.

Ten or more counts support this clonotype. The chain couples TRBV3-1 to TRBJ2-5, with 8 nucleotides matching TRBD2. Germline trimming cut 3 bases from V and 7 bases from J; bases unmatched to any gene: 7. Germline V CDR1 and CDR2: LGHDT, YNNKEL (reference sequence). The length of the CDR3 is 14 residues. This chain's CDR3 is CASSQAAGVGTQYF. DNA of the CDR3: TGTGCCAGCAGCCAGGCAGCGGGAGTGGGGACCCAGTACTTC.

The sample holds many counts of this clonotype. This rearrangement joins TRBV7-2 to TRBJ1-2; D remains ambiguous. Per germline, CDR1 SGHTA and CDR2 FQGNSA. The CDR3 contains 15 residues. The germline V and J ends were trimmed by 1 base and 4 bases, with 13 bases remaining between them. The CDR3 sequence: CASSLGGSSFYGYTF. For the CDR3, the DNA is TGTGCCAGCAGCTTAGGTGGCAGTTCCTTCTATGGCTACACCTTC.

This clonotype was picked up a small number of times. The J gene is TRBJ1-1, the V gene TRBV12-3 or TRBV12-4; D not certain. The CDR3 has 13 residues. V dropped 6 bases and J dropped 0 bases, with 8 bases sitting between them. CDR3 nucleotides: TGTGCCAGCAGCCTACAAATGAACACTGAAGCTTTCTTT. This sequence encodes CASSLQMNTEAFF.